The 2 T cell receptor beta chains below were found in one sample sequenced in a study of CXCR3-negative and CXCR3-positive naive CD8 T cells. Whole-study findings and limits: Naive CXCR3-positive cells had TRB CDR3s more hydrophobic than those of CXCR3-negative naive cells.

UMI-labeled 5' RACE TRB cDNA libraries were prepared from the cells. From its re-call of the 5' RACE reads, TCRdb lists each CDR3 protein once, without DNA. The sample features 140,000 to 150,000 distinct CDR3 sequences, with about 0.27% in its top ten. These TCRs are of unknown antigen specificity. Sequenced input: naive CXCR3+ CD8+ T cells from blood. Noted subset: CD45RO-CCR7+CD27+CD95- naive CD8+ T cells expressing CXCR3 (TNR3+). The receptors were gathered from a human donor in good health. Some clones in this sample may be carry-over from other donors' samples.

J is TRBJ2-7 and V is TRBV20-1; the TCRdb D gene call, TRBD1, has no DNA to confirm it. Germline V CDR1 and CDR2: DFQATT, SNEGSKA (reference sequence). The CDR3 has 14 amino acids. CDR3 sequence: CSARESGNGYEQYF.

The gene calls are TRBV27 and TRBJ1-2; as DNA is missing, the TRBD1 call by TCRdb cannot be tested. CDR1 MNHEY and CDR2 SMNVEV come from the germline V gene (reference sequence). The CDR3 runs to 15 residues. CDR3 sequence: CASSPGTTLIDGYTF.